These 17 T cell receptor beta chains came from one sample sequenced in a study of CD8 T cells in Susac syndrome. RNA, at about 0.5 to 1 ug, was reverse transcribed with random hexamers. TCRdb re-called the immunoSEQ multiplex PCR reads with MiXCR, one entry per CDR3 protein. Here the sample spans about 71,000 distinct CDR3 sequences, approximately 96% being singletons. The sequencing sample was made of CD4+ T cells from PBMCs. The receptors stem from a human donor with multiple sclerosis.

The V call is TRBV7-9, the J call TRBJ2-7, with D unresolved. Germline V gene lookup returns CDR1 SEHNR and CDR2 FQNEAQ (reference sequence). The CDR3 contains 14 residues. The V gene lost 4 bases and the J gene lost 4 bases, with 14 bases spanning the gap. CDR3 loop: CASSSQQRLYEQYF. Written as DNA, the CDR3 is TGTGCCAGCAGCTCCCAGCAGAGGTTGTACGAGCAGTACTTC.

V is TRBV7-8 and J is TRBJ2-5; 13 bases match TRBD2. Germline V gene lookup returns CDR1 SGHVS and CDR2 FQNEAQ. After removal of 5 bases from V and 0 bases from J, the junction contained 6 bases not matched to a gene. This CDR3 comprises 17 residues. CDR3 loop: CASSPLTSGGYQETQYF. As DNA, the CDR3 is TGTGCCAGCAGCCCCCTGACTAGCGGGGGGTACCAAGAGACCCAGTACTTC.

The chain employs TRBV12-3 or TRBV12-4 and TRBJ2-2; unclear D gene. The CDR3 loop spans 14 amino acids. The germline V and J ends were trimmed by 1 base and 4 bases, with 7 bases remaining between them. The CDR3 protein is CASSLVAATGELFF. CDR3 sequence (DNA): TGTGCCAGCAGTTTAGTAGCAGCCACCGGGGAGCTGTTTTTT.

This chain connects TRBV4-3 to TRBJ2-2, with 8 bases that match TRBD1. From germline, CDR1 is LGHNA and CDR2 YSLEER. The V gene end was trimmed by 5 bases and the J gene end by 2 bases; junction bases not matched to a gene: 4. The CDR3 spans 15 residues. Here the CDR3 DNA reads TGCGCCAGCAGCATACAGGGGGTTAACACCGGGGAGCTGTTTTTT. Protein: CASSIQGVNTGELFF.

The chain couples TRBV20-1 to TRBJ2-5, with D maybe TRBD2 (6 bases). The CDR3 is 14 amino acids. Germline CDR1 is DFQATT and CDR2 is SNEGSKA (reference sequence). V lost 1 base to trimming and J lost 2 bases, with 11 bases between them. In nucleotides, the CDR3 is TGCAGTGCTAGAGCGCGGACTAAACAAGAGACCCAGTACTTC. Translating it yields CSARARTKQETQYF.

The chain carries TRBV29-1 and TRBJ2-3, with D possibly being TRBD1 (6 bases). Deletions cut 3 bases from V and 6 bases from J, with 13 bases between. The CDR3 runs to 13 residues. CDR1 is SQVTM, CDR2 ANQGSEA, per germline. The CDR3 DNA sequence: TGCAGCGTTGATGGGGGCGCAGGCGATACGCAGTATTTT. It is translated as CSVDGGAGDTQYF.

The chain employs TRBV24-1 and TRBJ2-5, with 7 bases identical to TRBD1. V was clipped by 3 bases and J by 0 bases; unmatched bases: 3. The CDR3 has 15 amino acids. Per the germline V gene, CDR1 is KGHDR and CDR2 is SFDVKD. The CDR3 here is CATSDGDRDQETQYF. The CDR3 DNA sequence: TGTGCCACCAGTGATGGAGACAGGGACCAAGAGACCCAGTACTTC.

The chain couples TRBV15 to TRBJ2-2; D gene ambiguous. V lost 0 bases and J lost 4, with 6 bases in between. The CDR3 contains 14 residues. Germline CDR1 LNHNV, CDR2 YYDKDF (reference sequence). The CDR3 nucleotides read TGTGCCACCAGCAGAGATCCCCTCACCGGGGAGCTGTTTTTT. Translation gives CATSRDPLTGELFF.

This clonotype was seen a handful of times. The DNA of the CDR3 is TGTGCCAGCAGCCGACAGGGGGAAACCGAGCAGTACTTC. It yields the protein CASSRQGETEQYF. The chain uses TRBV11-1 and TRBJ2-7; the match to TRBD1 covers 9 bases. Germline CDR1 is SGHAT and CDR2 is FQDESV (reference sequence). The ends lost 5 bases at V and 6 bases at J; junction bases unmatched: 5. The CDR3 length is 13 residues.

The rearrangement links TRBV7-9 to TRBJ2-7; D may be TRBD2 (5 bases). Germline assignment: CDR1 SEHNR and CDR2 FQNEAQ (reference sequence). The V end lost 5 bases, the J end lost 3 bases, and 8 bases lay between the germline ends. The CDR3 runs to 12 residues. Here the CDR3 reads CASSPSGYEQYF. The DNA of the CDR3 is TGTGCCAGCAGCCCGAGCGGCTACGAGCAGTACTTC.

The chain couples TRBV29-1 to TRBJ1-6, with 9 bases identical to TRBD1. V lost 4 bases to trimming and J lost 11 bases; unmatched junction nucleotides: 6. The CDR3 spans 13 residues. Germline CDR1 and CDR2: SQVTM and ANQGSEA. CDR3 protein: CSVGDRASAPLHF. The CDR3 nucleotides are TGCAGCGTTGGGGACAGGGCCTCAGCACCCCTCCACTTT.

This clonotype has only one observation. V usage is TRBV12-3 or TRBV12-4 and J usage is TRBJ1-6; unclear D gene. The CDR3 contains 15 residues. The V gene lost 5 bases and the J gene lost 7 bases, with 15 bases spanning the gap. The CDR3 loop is CASSARTLANSPLHF. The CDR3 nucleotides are TGTGCCAGCAGTGCCAGGACCCTCGCCAATTCACCCCTCCACTTT.

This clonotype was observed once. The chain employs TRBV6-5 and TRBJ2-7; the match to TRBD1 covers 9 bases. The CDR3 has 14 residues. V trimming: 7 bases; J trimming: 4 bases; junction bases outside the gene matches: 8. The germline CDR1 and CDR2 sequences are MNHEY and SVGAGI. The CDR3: CASKRDREEYEQYF. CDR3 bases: TGTGCCAGCAAGAGGGACAGGGAGGAATACGAGCAGTACTTC.

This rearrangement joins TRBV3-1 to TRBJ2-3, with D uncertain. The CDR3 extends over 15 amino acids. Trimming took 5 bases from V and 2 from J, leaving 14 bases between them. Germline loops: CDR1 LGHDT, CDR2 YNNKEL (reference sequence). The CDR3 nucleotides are TGTGCCAGCAGCTCCCTCAGGCGCCCCACAGATACGCAGTATTTT. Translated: CASSSLRRPTDTQYF.

As DNA, the CDR3 is TGCAGTGCTCCTACAGGGGGCAGCTATGGCTACACCTTC. Encoded protein: CSAPTGGSYGYTF. The gene calls are TRBV20-1 and TRBJ1-2, with 9 bases matching TRBD1. The CDR3 covers 13 residues. Germline values: CDR1 DFQATT, CDR2 SNEGSKA (reference sequence). V trimming: 5 bases; J trimming: 4 bases; junction bases outside the gene matches: 5.

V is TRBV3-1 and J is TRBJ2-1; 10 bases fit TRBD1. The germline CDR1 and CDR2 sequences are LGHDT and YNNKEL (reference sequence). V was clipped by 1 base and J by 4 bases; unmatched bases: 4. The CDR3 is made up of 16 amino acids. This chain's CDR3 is CASSQGWTGGYNEQFF. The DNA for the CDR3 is TGTGCCAGCAGCCAAGGCTGGACAGGGGGGTACAATGAGCAGTTCTTC.

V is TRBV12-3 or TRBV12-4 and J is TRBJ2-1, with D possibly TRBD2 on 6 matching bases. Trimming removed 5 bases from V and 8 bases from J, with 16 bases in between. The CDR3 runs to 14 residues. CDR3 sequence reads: CASSPGGARYEQFF. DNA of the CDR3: TGTGCCAGCAGTCCCGGAGGGGCTCGCTATGAGCAGTTCTTC.